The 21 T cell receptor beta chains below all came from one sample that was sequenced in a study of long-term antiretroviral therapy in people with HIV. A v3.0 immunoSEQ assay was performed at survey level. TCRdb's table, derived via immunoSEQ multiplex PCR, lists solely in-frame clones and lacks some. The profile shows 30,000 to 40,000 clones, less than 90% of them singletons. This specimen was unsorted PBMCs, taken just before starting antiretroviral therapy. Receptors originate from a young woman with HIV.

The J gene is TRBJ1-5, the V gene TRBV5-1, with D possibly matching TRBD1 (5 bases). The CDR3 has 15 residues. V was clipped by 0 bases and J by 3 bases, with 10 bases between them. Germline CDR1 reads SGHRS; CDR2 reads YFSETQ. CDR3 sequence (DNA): TGCGCCAGCAGCTTGGACACAGGTGACAATCAGCCCCAGCATTTT. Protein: CASSLDTGDNQPQHF.

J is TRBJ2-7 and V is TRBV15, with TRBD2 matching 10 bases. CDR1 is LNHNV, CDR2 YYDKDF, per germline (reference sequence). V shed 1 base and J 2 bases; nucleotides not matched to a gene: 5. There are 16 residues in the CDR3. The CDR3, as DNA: TGTGCCACCAGCAGAGCGACTAGCGGGCCAACCTACGAGCAGTACTTC. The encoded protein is CATSRATSGPTYEQYF.

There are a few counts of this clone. CDR3 loop: CASPGWGGSNQPQHF. The CDR3, as DNA: TGTGCCAGCCCCGGGTGGGGTGGGAGCAATCAGCCCCAGCATTTT. This chain connects TRBV9 to TRBJ1-5; the D is unclear. CDR3 size: 15 residues. V was trimmed by 7 bases and J by 1 base, leaving 15 bases between them. Looked up from germline, CDR1 is SGDLS and CDR2 is YYNGEE. The variable domain in full, with the rest retrieved from reference TRBV9 and TRBJ1-5, is DSGVTQTPKHLITATGQRVTLRCSPRSGDLSVYWYQQSLDQGLQFLIQYYNGEERAKGNILERFSAQQFPDLHSELNLSSLELGDSALYFCASPGWGGSNQPQHFGDGTRLSIL.

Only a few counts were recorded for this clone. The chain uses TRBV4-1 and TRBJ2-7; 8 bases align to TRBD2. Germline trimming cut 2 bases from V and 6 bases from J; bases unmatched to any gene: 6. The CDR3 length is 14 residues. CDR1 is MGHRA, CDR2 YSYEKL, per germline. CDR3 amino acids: CASSQQGLDSEQYF. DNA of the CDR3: TGCGCCAGCAGCCAACAGGGACTAGATTCCGAGCAGTACTTC.

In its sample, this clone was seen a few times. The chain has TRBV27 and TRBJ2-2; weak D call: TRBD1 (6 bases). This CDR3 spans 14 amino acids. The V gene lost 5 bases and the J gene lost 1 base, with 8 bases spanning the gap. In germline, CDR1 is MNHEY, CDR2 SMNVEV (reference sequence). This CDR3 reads CASSQQGNTGELFF. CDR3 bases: TGTGCCAGCAGTCAACAGGGGAACACCGGGGAGCTGTTTTTT.

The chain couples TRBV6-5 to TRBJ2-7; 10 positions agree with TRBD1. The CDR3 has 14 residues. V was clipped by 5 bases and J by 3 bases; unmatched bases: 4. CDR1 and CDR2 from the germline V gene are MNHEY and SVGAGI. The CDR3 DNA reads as TGTGCCAGCAGTGCCGGGACAGGGGTCTACGAGCAGTACTTC. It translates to CASSAGTGVYEQYF.

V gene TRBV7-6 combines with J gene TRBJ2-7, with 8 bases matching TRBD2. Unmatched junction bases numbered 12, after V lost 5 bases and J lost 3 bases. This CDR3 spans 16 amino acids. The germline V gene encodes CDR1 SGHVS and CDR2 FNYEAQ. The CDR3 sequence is CASSLSNDGRDYEQYF. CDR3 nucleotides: TGTGCCAGCAGCCTCTCAAACGACGGGAGGGACTACGAGCAGTACTTC.

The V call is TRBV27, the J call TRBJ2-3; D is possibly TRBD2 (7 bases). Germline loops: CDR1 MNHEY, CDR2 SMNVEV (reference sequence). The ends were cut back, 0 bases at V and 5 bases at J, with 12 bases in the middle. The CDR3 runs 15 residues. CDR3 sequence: CASSLSGGRGDTQYF. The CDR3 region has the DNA TGTGCCAGCAGTTTATCCGGGGGGCGTGGAGATACGCAGTATTTT.

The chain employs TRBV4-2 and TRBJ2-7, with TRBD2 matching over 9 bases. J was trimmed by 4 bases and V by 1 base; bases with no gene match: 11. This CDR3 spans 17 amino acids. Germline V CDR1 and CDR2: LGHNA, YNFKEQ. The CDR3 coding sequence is TGTGCCAGCAGCCAAGGGTCGGTGGCGGGAGGGGGGTACGAGCAGTACTTC. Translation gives CASSQGSVAGGGYEQYF.

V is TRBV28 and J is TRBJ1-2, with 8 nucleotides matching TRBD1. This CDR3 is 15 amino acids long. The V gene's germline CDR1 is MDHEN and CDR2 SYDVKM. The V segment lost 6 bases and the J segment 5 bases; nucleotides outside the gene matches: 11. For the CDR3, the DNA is TGTGCCAGCAGCCTTGGACAGGGACGGTTGTATGGCTACACCTTC. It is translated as CASSLGQGRLYGYTF.

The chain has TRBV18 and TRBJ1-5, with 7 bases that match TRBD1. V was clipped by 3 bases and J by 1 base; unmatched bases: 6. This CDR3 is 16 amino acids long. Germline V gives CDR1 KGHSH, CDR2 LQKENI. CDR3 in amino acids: CASSPIQGVSNQPQHF. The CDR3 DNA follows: TGTGCCAGCTCACCTATTCAGGGGGTCAGCAATCAGCCCCAGCATTTT.

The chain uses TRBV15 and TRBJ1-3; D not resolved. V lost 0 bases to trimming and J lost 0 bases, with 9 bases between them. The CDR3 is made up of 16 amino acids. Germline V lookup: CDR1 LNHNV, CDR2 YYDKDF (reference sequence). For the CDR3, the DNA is TGTGCCACCAGCAGAGATGTAGGGAGCTCTGGAAACACCATATATTTT. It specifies CATSRDVGSSGNTIYF.

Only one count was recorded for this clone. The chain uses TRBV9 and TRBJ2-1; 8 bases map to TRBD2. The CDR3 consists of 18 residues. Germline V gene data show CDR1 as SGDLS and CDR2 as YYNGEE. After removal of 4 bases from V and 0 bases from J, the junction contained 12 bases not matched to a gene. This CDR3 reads CASSPSLLAGPSYNEQFF. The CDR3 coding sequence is TGTGCCAGCAGCCCTTCCCTATTAGCGGGGCCCTCCTACAATGAGCAGTTCTTC. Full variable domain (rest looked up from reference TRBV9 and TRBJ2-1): DSGVTQTPKHLITATGQRVTLRCSPRSGDLSVYWYQQSLDQGLQFLIQYYNGEERAKGNILERFSAQQFPDLHSELNLSSLELGDSALYFCASSPSLLAGPSYNEQFFGPGTRLTVL.

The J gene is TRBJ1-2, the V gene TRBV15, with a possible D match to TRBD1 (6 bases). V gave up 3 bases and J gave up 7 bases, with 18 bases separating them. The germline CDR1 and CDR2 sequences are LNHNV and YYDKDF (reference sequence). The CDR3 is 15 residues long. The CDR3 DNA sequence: TGTGCCACCAGCAGGGCCCGTTTTGGGGGCGTTGGCTACACCTTC. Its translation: CATSRARFGGVGYTF.

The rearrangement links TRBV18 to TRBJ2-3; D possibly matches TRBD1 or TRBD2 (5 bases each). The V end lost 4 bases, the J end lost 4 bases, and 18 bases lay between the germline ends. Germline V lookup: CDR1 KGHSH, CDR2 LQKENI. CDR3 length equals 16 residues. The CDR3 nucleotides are TGTGCCAGCTCACGCTCCGGGACCGGACTTCCAGATACGCAGTATTTT. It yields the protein CASSRSGTGLPDTQYF.

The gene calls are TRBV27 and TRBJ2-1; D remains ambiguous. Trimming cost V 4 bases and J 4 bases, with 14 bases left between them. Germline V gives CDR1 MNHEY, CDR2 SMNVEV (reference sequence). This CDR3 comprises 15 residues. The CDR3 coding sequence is TGTGCCAGCAGTTCAACTGGGTACCTTTACAATGAGCAGTTCTTC. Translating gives CASSSTGYLYNEQFF.

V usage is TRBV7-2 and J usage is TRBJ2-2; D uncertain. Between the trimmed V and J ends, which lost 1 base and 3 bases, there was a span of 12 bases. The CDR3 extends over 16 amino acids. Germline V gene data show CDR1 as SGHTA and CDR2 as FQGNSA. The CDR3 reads CASSLEGGPDTGELFF. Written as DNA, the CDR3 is TGTGCCAGCAGCTTAGAGGGTGGGCCCGACACCGGGGAGCTGTTTTTT.

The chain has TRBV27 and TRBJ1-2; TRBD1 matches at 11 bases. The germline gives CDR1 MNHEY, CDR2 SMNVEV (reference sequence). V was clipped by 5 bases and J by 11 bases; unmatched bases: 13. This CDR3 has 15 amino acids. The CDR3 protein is CASSLLPGQGESYTF. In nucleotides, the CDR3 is TGTGCCAGCAGTCTACTACCGGGACAGGGGGAAAGTTACACCTTC.

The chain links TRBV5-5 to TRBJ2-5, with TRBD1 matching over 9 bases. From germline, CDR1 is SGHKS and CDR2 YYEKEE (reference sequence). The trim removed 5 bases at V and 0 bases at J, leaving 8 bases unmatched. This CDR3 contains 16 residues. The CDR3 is CASRRPGTGYQETQYF. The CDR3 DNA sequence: TGTGCCAGCAGAAGACCCGGGACAGGGTACCAAGAGACCCAGTACTTC.

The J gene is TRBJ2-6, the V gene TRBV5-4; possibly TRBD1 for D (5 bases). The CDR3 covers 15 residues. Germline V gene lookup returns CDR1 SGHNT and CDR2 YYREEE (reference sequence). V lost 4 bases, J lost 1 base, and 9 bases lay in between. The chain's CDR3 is CASSDSGSGANVLTF. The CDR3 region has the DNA TGTGCCAGCAGCGATTCAGGGTCTGGGGCCAACGTCCTGACTTTC.

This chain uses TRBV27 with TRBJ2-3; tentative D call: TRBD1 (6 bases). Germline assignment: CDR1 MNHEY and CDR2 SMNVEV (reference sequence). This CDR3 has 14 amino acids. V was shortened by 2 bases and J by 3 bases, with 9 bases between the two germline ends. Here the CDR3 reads CASSLGQPTDTQYF. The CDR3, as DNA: TGTGCCAGCAGTTTAGGACAGCCTACAGATACGCAGTATTTT.